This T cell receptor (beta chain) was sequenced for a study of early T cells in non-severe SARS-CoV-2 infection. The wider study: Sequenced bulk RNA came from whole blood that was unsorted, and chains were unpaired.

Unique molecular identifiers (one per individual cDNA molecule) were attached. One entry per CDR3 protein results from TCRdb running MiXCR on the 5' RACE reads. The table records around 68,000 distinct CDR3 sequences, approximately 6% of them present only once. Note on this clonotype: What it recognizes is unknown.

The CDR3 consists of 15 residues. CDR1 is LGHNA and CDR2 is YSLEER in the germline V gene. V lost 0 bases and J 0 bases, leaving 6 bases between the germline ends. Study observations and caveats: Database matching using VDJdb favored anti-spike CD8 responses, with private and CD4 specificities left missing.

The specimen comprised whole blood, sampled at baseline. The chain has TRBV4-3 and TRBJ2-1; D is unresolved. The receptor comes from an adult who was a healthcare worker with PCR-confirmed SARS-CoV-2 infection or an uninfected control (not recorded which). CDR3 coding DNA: TGCGCCAGCAGCCAAGATACAAGCTCCTACAATGAGCAGTTCTTC. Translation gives CASSQDTSSYNEQFF.